Following are 18 T cell receptor beta chains from one sample sequenced in a study of cytomegalovirus exposure and HLA in healthy donors. This PCR relied on a set of 60 Vbeta primers and 13 Jbeta primers. Clones were read by immunoSEQ multiplex PCR, and TCRdb kept only the in-frame ones, dropping some. The sample holds over 110,000 clones; 82% are singletons and the top ten take around 2.5%. Sequencing was performed on PBMCs. These receptors originate from a male donor in good health and CMV-seronegative.

V gene TRBV2 combines with J gene TRBJ1-1; tentatively, D is TRBD1 (5 bases). The germline V gene has CDR1 SNHLY and CDR2 FYNNEI. The V end lost 6 bases, the J end lost 4 bases, and 18 bases lay between the germline ends. CDR3 size: 15 residues. CDR3 bases: TGTGCCAGCAGCTCACTTCCGGGGGTTGCCACTGAAGCTTTCTTT. This sequence encodes CASSSLPGVATEAFF.

The J gene is TRBJ2-1, the V gene TRBV5-1; TRBD2 agrees at 8 bases. Germline V gene sequence: CDR1 SGHRS, CDR2 YFSETQ. The CDR3 loop spans 13 amino acids. The trim removed 0 bases at V and 9 bases at J, leaving 2 bases unmatched. CDR3 nucleotides: TGCGCCAGCAGCTTGGGGACTAGCATTGAGCAGTTCTTC. Encoded protein: CASSLGTSIEQFF. Together with reference TRBV5-1 and TRBJ2-1, the CDR3 gives the full variable domain: KAGVTQTPRYLIKTRGQQVTLSCSPISGHRSVSWYQQTPGQGLQFLFEYFSETQRNKGNFPGRFSGRQFSNSRSEMNVSTLELGDSALYLCASSLGTSIEQFFGPGTRLTVL.

This chain links TRBV19 with TRBJ1-5; the D gene is possibly TRBD1 (5 bases). The CDR3 spans 11 residues. Per germline, CDR1 LNHDA and CDR2 SQIVND (reference sequence). Trimming left V 8 bases short and J 16 bases short, with 18 bases between. The CDR3 DNA sequence: TGTGCCAGTGTCCTAGGAGGGGAGAAACATTTT. Protein: CASVLGGEKHF.

The rearrangement links TRBV6-4 to TRBJ2-1, with 9 bases fitting TRBD2. This CDR3 has 16 amino acids. Germline V CDR1 and CDR2: MRHNA, SNTAGT. The ends lost 0 bases at V and 6 bases at J; junction bases unmatched: 6. CDR3 sequence: CASSDSLAGRINEQFF. Written as DNA, the CDR3 is TGTGCCAGCAGTGACTCTCTAGCGGGGAGGATCAATGAGCAGTTCTTC.

This clone was counted a few times. The chain employs TRBV4-3 and TRBJ2-3; 9 bases agree with TRBD2. The V gene's germline CDR1 is LGHNA and CDR2 YSLEER. CDR3 length equals 14 residues. J gave up 2 bases and V 11 bases, and 8 bases lay outside the gene matches. In DNA, the CDR3 is TGCGCCTCAGCGGGAGGCCGATTCACAGATACGCAGTATTTT. Its translation is CASAGGRFTDTQYF.

The chain couples TRBV6-5 to TRBJ2-5, with TRBD2 matching 11 bases. Per the germline V gene, CDR1 is MNHEY and CDR2 is SVGAGI. The V segment lost 6 bases and the J segment 4 bases; nucleotides outside the gene matches: 4. This CDR3 is 14 amino acids long. The CDR3 here is CASSLTSGRETQYF. CDR3 sequence (DNA): TGTGCCAGCAGCTTAACTAGCGGGAGAGAGACCCAGTACTTC.

This sequence joins TRBV7-9 and TRBJ2-1; TRBD2 matches 9 bases. CDR1 is SEHNR, CDR2 FQNEAQ, per germline (reference sequence). The V segment lost 5 bases and the J segment 4 bases; nucleotides outside the gene matches: 6. The CDR3 length is 15 residues. This chain's CDR3 is CASSLRLAVYNEQFF. CDR3 nucleotide sequence: TGTGCCAGCAGCCTAAGACTAGCGGTATACAATGAGCAGTTCTTC. Full variable domain (rest looked up from reference TRBV7-9 and TRBJ2-1): DTGVSQNPRHKITKRGQNVTFRCDPISEHNRLYWYRQTLGQGPEFLTYFQNEAQLEKSRLLSDRFSAERPKGSFSTLEIQRTEQGDSAMYLCASSLRLAVYNEQFFGPGTRLTVL.

The V gene is TRBV6-1, the J gene TRBJ2-3, with D unclear. Per germline, CDR1 MNHNS and CDR2 SASEGT. The CDR3 covers 11 residues. Trimming left V 3 bases short and J 8 bases short, with 6 bases between. This chain's CDR3 is CASSDTGTQYF. CDR3 bases: TGTGCCAGCAGTGACACGGGTACGCAGTATTTT.

The chain combines TRBV7-9 with TRBJ1-5; D is uncertain. The CDR3 is 17 amino acids. The germline V and J ends were trimmed by 5 bases and 0 bases, with 17 bases remaining between them. In germline, CDR1 is SEHNR, CDR2 FQNEAQ (reference sequence). This CDR3 is CASSPERSSYSNQPQHF. For the CDR3, the DNA is TGTGCCAGCAGCCCCGAAAGGAGTTCCTATAGCAATCAGCCCCAGCATTTT.

The chain has TRBV5-4 and TRBJ2-1, with D perhaps TRBD1 (6 bases). The CDR3 consists of 13 residues. Trimming cost V 5 bases and J 4 bases, with 10 bases left between them. The V gene's germline CDR1 is SGHNT and CDR2 YYREEE (reference sequence). In DNA, the CDR3 is TGTGCCAGCAGGTCACAGGGATACAATGAGCAGTTCTTC. Its translation: CASRSQGYNEQFF.

The chain is built from TRBV30 and TRBJ2-7; D gene ambiguous. Trimming stripped 0 bases from V and 4 bases from J, with 7 bases between. The CDR3 length is 12 residues. Per the germline V gene, CDR1 is GTSNPN and CDR2 is SVGIG (reference sequence). This CDR3 reads CAWSVLAYEQYF. The CDR3 DNA reads TGTGCCTGGAGTGTGTTAGCTTACGAGCAGTACTTC.

This clone was detected only once. The chain has TRBV5-1 and TRBJ2-7; possible D gene TRBD1, 6 bases. Germline V gene sequence: CDR1 SGHRS, CDR2 YFSETQ. This CDR3 is 15 amino acids long. The V end was cut by 3 bases, the J end by 0 bases, with 13 bases between. CDR3 DNA sequence: TGCGCCAGCAGCTCCGGGACACTCTACTCCTACGAGCAGTACTTC. Encoded protein: CASSSGTLYSYEQYF.

This clone showed up just a few times. V usage is TRBV9 and J usage is TRBJ2-3; 8 bases agree with TRBD2. V shed 3 bases and J 0 bases; nucleotides not matched to a gene: 6. The CDR3 runs to 16 residues. Germline values: CDR1 SGDLS, CDR2 YYNGEE. The CDR3 sequence is CASSAITSGSTDTQYF. In DNA, the CDR3 is TGTGCCAGCAGCGCAATTACTAGCGGTAGCACAGATACGCAGTATTTT.

The chain uses TRBV29-1 and TRBJ2-5; D unresolved. The J call is in doubt because the DNA end fits TRBJ2-7 better. CDR3 length equals 14 residues. The germline V gene has CDR1 SQVTM and CDR2 ANQGSEA. The CDR3 nucleotides read TGCAGCGTTGAAGATTCAAGCTTCACCTACGAGCAGTACTTC. Translated: CSVEDSSFTYEQYF.

To note about this clone: The germline gene is not matched at one end of the junction; a read error may be the cause. V gene TRBV5-6 combines with J gene TRBJ1-1; 8 bases map to TRBD1. The germline gives CDR1 SGHDT, CDR2 YYEEEE. This CDR3 has 14 residues. The CDR3 DNA sequence: TGTGCCAGCAGCTTGACAGGGGGAAACAGTGAAGCTTTCTTT. As protein: CASSLTGGNSEAFF.

V is TRBV4-3 and J is TRBJ2-2, with 8 bases that match TRBD2. Germline V CDR1 and CDR2: LGHNA, YSLEER. J lost 6 bases, V lost 4 bases, and 10 bases had no gene match. The CDR3 extends over 16 amino acids. The CDR3 DNA is TGCGCCAGCAGCCCCCGAGTAGCGGGAACGTCCGGGGAGCTGTTTTTT. Translated, it gives CASSPRVAGTSGELFF.

In its sample, this clone was seen once. This chain joins TRBV29-1 and TRBJ2-4, with D possibly matching TRBD1 (7 bases). Germline V gene sequence: CDR1 SQVTM, CDR2 ANQGSEA. The CDR3 runs 17 residues. V lost 7 bases and J 6 bases, leaving 28 bases between the germline ends. CDR3 DNA: TGCAGCGCCACTCAGGGGGGTGACAGGGATGGGCGAAACATTCAGTACTTC. It specifies CSATQGGDRDGRNIQYF.

V and J are TRBV28 and TRBJ2-7; D is unresolved. Germline V lookup: CDR1 MDHEN, CDR2 SYDVKM. V shed 3 bases and J shed 6 bases, with 6 bases lying between them. There are 11 residues in the CDR3. The CDR3 reads CASSFSGEQYF. In nucleotides, the CDR3 is TGTGCCAGCAGTTTTTCGGGCGAGCAGTACTTC.